Below, one TCR beta chain is given with its context. Antigen specificity is unknown. This sample is part of a study of OX40 agonist ivuxolimab in advanced cancers. Study overall: With ivuxolimab, an agonistic anti-OX40 (CD134) antibody, patients were treated.

V was pared by 5 bases and J by 6 bases, with 14 bases between. The V gene's germline CDR1 is SQVTM and CDR2 ANQGSEA. CDR3 size: 13 residues. Measured with immunoSEQ multiplex PCR; TCRdb has only the in-frame clones, and not every one. This sample has around 68,000 clones; approximately 87% occur once, and the top ten carry about 0.68%. Regarding the study as a whole: Average numbers of expanded clones were greater in CD8+ T cells than in CD4+. Both CD4+ and CD8+ T cell populations in blood had undergone clonal expansion by week 6 at 0.1 to 3.0 mg/kg.

The sequenced sample was CD4+ or CD8+ T cells sorted from blood, obtained in a trial of the OX40 agonist ivuxolimab. The chain recombines TRBV29-1 with TRBJ2-1, with D maybe TRBD2 (6 bases). The sequence was collected from an adult with an advanced solid tumor such as melanoma, head and neck, liver or kidney cancer. In nucleotides, the CDR3 is TGCAGCGTTTTACTCGGGGGAGGCAATGAGCAGTTCTTC. Protein sequence: CSVLLGGGNEQFF.